Reported below is one TCR beta chain. This record belongs to a study of technical replicates of blood from several donors. The CDR3 contains 15 residues. Germline CDR1 MNHEY, CDR2 SVGAGI. The ends were cut back, 2 bases at V and 1 base at J, with 11 bases in the middle. Using immunoSEQ multiplex PCR, the repertoire was profiled, and TCRdb retains in-frame clones only, with some absent. The sample carries tens of thousands of clones, 75% to 95% recorded once. The chain is built from TRBV6-5 and TRBJ1-1; D is possibly TRBD1 (6 bases). This TCR was sampled from a human donor in good health. The source material was T cells isolated from PBMCs. In nucleotides, the CDR3 is TGTGCCAGCAGTTACCGGACAGCCGCGAACACTGAAGCTTTCTTT. Translating gives CASSYRTAANTEAFF.